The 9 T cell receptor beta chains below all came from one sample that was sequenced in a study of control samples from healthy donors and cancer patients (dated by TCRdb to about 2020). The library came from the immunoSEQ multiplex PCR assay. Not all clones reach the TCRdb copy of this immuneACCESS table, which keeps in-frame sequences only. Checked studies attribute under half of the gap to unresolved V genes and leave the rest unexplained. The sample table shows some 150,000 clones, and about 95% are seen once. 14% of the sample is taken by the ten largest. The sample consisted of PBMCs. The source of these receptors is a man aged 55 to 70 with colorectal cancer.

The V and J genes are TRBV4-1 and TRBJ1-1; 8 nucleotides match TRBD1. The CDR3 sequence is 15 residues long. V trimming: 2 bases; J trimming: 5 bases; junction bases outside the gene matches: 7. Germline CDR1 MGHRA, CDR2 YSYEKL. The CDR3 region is CASSQQQGVWTEAFF. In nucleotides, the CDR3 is TGCGCCAGCAGCCAACAACAGGGGGTTTGGACTGAAGCTTTCTTT.

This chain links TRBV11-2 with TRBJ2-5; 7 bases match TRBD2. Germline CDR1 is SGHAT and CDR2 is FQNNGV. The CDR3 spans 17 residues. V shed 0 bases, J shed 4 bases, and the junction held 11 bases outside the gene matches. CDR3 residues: CASSLDLGDYQGETQYF. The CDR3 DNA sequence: TGTGCCAGCAGCTTAGATCTGGGGGACTATCAGGGAGAGACCCAGTACTTC.

In nucleotides, the CDR3 is TGTGCCAGCAGCGTAGCAGCCTCACCTATTTACGAGCAGTACTTC. Protein: CASSVAASPIYEQYF. The chain joins TRBV9 to TRBJ2-7; no definite D call. This CDR3 spans 15 amino acids. Trimming left V 0 bases short and J 4 bases short, with 14 bases between. Looked up from germline, CDR1 is SGDLS and CDR2 is YYNGEE.

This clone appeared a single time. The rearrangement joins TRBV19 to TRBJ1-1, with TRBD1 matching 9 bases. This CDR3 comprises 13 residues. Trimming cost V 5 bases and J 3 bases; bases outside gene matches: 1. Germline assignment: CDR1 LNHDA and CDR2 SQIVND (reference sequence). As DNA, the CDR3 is TGTGCCAGTAGTGACAGGGGGGACACTGAAGCTTTCTTT. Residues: CASSDRGDTEAFF.

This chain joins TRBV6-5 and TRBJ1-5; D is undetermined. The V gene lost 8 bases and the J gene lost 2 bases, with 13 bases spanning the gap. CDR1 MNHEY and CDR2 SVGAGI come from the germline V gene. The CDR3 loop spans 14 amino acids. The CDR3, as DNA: TGTGCCAGCGCACCGGGTCCCGGCAATCAGCCCCAGCATTTT. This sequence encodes CASAPGPGNQPQHF.

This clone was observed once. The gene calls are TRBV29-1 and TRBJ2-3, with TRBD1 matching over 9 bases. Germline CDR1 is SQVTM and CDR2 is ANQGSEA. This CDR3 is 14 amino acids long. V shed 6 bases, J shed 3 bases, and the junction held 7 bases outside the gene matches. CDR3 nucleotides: TGCAGCGTGAGACAGGGGGGGAGGACAGATACGCAGTATTTT. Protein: CSVRQGGRTDTQYF.

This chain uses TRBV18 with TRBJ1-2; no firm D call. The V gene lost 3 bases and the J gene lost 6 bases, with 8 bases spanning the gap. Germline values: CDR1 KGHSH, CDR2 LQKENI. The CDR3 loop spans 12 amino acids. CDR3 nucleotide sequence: TGTGCCAGCTCACCCCAAGGGAATGGCTACACCTTC. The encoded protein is CASSPQGNGYTF.

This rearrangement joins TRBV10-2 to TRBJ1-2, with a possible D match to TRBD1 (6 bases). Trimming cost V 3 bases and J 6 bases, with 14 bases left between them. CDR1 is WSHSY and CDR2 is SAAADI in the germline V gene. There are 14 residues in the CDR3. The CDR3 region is CASSERGAVDGYTF. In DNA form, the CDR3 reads TGCGCCAGCAGTGAAAGGGGGGCGGTAGATGGCTACACCTTC.

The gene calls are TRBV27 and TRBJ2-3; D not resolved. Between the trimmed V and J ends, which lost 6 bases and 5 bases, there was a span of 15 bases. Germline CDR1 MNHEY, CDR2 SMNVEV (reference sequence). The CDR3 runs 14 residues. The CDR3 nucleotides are TGTGCCAGCAGGACCGGCCCTATCGGAGATACGCAGTATTTT. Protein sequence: CASRTGPIGDTQYF.